This T cell receptor beta chain was identified during a study of blood T cell repertoires in COVID-19. About the study: Researchers got acute and convalescent COVID-19 samples from the United States, Italy and Spain.

Original methodology: Using reference gene primer amplification, nucleated cell counts were estimated. The method was immunoSEQ multiplex PCR; TCRdb's version includes in-frame clones alone and lacks a portion of them. V, J and clone size were drawn from that table, and D and trimming were deduced from the DNA. The profile shows about 300,000 clones, about 81% of them singletons. Seattle's cohort entered during active infection and was followed longitudinally. V lost 3 bases and J 7 bases, leaving 12 bases between the germline ends. Germline CDR1 is LNHDA and CDR2 is SQIVND (reference sequence). The CDR3 has 13 amino acids.

The chain couples TRBV19 to TRBJ1-2, with D unresolved. Sequencing was performed on peripheral blood. The origin of this receptor is a human donor with COVID-19, enrolled during active disease. The donor label of this sample is uncertain. The CDR3 DNA sequence: TGTGCCAGTAGTATCGCGGGTCAAGGTGGCTACACCTTC. It encodes CASSIAGQGGYTF.